This TCR beta chain was captured in a study of T cells in localized non-small cell lung cancer. Broader study findings: Appearing in adjacent lung were a median 57 of the top 100 tumor clones.

On this clone: The antigen is unknown.

The protocol was immunoSEQ multiplex PCR, while the TCRdb copy is restricted to in-frame clones and leaves out a portion. The sample lists tens of thousands of clones, approximately 84% occurring once. The V gene lost 0 bases and the J gene lost 4 bases, with 19 bases spanning the gap. Per the germline V gene, CDR1 is SGHKS and CDR2 is YYEKEE (reference sequence). The CDR3 extends over 17 amino acids. The TCR comes from a female donor aged 60 or older with stage I lung adenocarcinoma. The chain carries TRBV5-5 and TRBJ1-1, with TRBD1 as a possible D gene (5 bases). Sequencing was performed on peripheral blood, taken before any cancer treatment. CDR3 protein: CASSLEGRSRSGTEAFF. In nucleotides, the CDR3 is TGTGCCAGCAGCTTGGAGGGGAGGTCACGGAGTGGCACTGAAGCTTTCTTT.